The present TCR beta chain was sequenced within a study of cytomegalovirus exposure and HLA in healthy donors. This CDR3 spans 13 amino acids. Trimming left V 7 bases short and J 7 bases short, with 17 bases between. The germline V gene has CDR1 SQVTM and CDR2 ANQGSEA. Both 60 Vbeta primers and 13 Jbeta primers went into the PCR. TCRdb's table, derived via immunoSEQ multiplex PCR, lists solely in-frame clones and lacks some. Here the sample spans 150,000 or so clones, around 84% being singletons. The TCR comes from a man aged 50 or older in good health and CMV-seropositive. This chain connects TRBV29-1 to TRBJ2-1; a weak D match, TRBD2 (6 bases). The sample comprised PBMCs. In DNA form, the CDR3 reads TGCAGCGCGGATAGCGGCGCTAGGAATGAGCAGTTCTTC. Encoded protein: CSADSGARNEQFF.